This passage covers 27 T cell receptor beta chains from one sample sequenced in a study of blood T cell repertoires in COVID-19. This table comes from immunoSEQ multiplex PCR, and its TCRdb copy is limited to in-frame clones, with some not included. The sample records 200,000 to 250,000 clones, about four fifths being singletons. Sequencing input: peripheral blood. The receptors derive from a man under 40 who had recovered from COVID-19.

A single count supports this clone. The gene calls are TRBV5-4 and TRBJ2-4; TRBD2 matches at 12 bases. V lost 5 bases to trimming and J lost 6 bases; unmatched junction nucleotides: 3. The CDR3 runs to 14 residues. The germline V gene encodes CDR1 SGHNT and CDR2 YYREEE (reference sequence). CDR3: CASSSSGGGNIQYF. CDR3 DNA: TGTGCCAGCAGTTCTAGCGGGGGGGGAAACATTCAGTACTTC.

The count of this clone is one. The CDR3 here is CASSLGGLAGGDTQYF. In DNA, the CDR3 is TGTGCCAGCAGCTTAGGGGGACTAGCGGGAGGAGATACGCAGTATTTT. The rearrangement links TRBV7-2 to TRBJ2-3, with TRBD2 matching 15 bases. V was pared by 1 base and J by 5 bases, with 1 base of the junction left unmatched. CDR1 and CDR2 (germline): SGHTA, FQGNSA. The CDR3 consists of 16 residues.

The rearrangement uses TRBV25-1 and TRBJ1-1; 9 bases agree with TRBD1. CDR3 size: 13 residues. CDR1 and CDR2 from the germline V gene are MGHDK and SYGVNS. The CDR3 region is CVKIQGADTEAFF. In DNA form, the CDR3 reads TGTGTAAAAATACAGGGGGCAGACACTGAAGCTTTCTTT.

V gene TRBV18 combines with J gene TRBJ1-1; TRBD1 matches at 8 bases. V shed 1 base, J shed 9 bases, and the junction held 1 base outside the gene matches. Germline CDR1 is KGHSH and CDR2 is LQKENI. The CDR3 is made up of 12 amino acids. CDR3: CASSPRTGQAFF. CDR3 sequence (DNA): TGTGCCAGCTCACCACGGACAGGGCAAGCTTTCTTT.

V usage is TRBV4-2 and J usage is TRBJ1-1, with 9 bases that match TRBD1. The CDR3 contains 13 residues. Germline V CDR1 and CDR2: LGHNA, YNFKEQ. V lost 3 bases and J lost 6; bases outside the gene matches: 2. CDR3 amino acids: CASSQGQGAEAFF. The CDR3 DNA reads as TGTGCCAGCAGCCAGGGACAGGGCGCTGAAGCTTTCTTT.

The genes are TRBV19 and TRBJ2-6; 7 positions match TRBD2. Trimming removed 3 bases from V and 0 bases from J; junction bases left unmatched: 17. This CDR3 is built from 21 residues. Germline lookup yields CDR1 LNHDA and CDR2 SQIVND (reference sequence). This CDR3 reads CASSISLIREGESSGANVLTF. The CDR3 DNA reads TGTGCCAGTAGTATCAGCCTCATAAGGGAGGGCGAGTCCTCTGGGGCCAACGTCCTGACTTTC.

This chain joins TRBV6-2 or TRBV6-3 and TRBJ2-5; the match to TRBD1 covers 8 bases. Germline values: CDR1 MNHEY, CDR2 SVGEGT. J gave up 4 bases and V 5 bases, and 12 bases lay outside the gene matches. The CDR3 is made up of 16 amino acids. CDR3: CASSTGGSRARETQYF. Written as DNA, the CDR3 is TGTGCCAGCAGTACAGGGGGTAGTCGAGCAAGAGAGACCCAGTACTTC.

V usage is TRBV5-1 and J usage is TRBJ2-1; 10 nucleotides agree with TRBD2. CDR1 SGHRS and CDR2 YFSETQ come from the germline V gene. The CDR3 extends over 16 amino acids. Trimming at V came to 0 bases and at J to 6 bases, leaving 6 bases not matched to a gene. CDR3 in DNA: TGCGCCAGCAGCTTGGCGGCTAGCGGGGGAGGCAATGAGCAGTTCTTC. This translates into CASSLAASGGGNEQFF.

The chain recombines TRBV28 with TRBJ1-1; TRBD1 aligns across 9 bases. Germline-derived CDR1 and CDR2 are MDHEN and SYDVKM. The CDR3 contains 14 residues. Trimming took 10 bases from V and 3 from J; bases not matched to a gene: 9. Here the CDR3 reads CAINPGQGDTEAFF. The CDR3 nucleotides are TGTGCCATCAACCCGGGACAGGGCGACACTGAAGCTTTCTTT.

J is TRBJ2-7 and V is TRBV10-3; 8 nucleotides line up with TRBD1. The J segment lost 1 base and the V segment lost 6 bases, leaving 5 bases of the junction unmatched. CDR3 length: 14 amino acids. The germline CDR1 and CDR2 sequences are ENHRY and SYGVKD. CDR3 nucleotide sequence: TGTGCCATCAGCAACAGGGGGGATTCCTACGAGCAGTACTTC. It translates to CAISNRGDSYEQYF.

The chain links TRBV7-8 to TRBJ1-1; a weak D match, TRBD1 (5 bases). The V end lost 0 bases, the J end lost 5 bases, and 10 bases lay between the germline ends. The germline gives CDR1 SGHVS, CDR2 FQNEAQ. The length of the CDR3 is 14 residues. The CDR3 region has the DNA TGTGCCAGCAGCTTAGCGGGGGGGGGTACTGAAGCTTTCTTT. It is translated as CASSLAGGGTEAFF.

The chain has TRBV6-1 and TRBJ1-2; D is possibly TRBD1 (5 bases). V was trimmed by 3 bases and J by 2 bases, leaving 10 bases between them. The CDR3 runs to 14 residues. Germline V gives CDR1 MNHNS, CDR2 SASEGT. The CDR3 loop reads CASSEGLLNYGYTF. In DNA form, the CDR3 reads TGTGCCAGCAGTGAGGGGCTCCTAAACTATGGCTACACCTTC.

The chain has TRBV4-2 and TRBJ1-1; D is possibly TRBD1 (5 bases). Germline V CDR1 and CDR2: LGHNA, YNFKEQ. This CDR3 spans 16 amino acids. Trimming shortened V by 6 bases and J by 1 base, and 18 bases separated the two germline ends. DNA of the CDR3: TGTGCCAGCAGTCGTCTAGGGGCGGGGGAGAACACTGAAGCTTTCTTT. Translation: CASSRLGAGENTEAFF.

J is TRBJ2-3 and V is TRBV7-9; 11 positions agree with TRBD2. CDR1 is SEHNR, CDR2 FQNEAQ, per germline (reference sequence). The CDR3 is made up of 16 amino acids. Trimming at V came to 4 bases and at J to 4 bases, leaving 7 bases not matched to a gene. The CDR3 bases are TGTGCCAGCAGCTATCTAGCGGGGGGACGCTCAGATACGCAGTATTTT. It translates to CASSYLAGGRSDTQYF.

V and J are TRBV5-1 and TRBJ2-7, with D possibly matching TRBD2 (5 bases). Germline V gene lookup returns CDR1 SGHRS and CDR2 YFSETQ. The CDR3 loop spans 14 amino acids. The germline V and J ends were trimmed by 0 bases and 2 bases, with 9 bases remaining between them. Here the CDR3 DNA reads TGCGCCAGCAGCTTGGACGGGAACGCCTACGAGCAGTACGTC. Its translation: CASSLDGNAYEQYV.

The chain employs TRBV5-4 and TRBJ1-2; no definite D call. The germline gives CDR1 SGHNT, CDR2 YYREEE (reference sequence). The V and J ends lost 0 bases and 8 bases respectively, with 14 bases between them. The CDR3 extends over 14 amino acids. The CDR3 spells CASSLGHQDVGYTF. The CDR3 nucleotides read TGTGCCAGCAGCTTGGGACACCAAGACGTGGGCTACACCTTC.

This clone was detected a few times. The chain employs TRBV5-4 and TRBJ1-6; D is undetermined. This CDR3 spans 12 amino acids. Trimming cost V 9 bases and J 7 bases, with 11 bases left between them. CDR1 and CDR2 from the germline V gene are SGHNT and YYREEE (reference sequence). CDR3 protein: CATREQNSPLHF. CDR3 DNA: TGTGCCACCCGGGAGCAGAATTCACCCCTCCACTTT.

This clone was found a few times. The CDR3 reads CASTLGPPNSPLHF. The CDR3 nucleotides are TGTGCCAGTACCCTGGGGCCCCCGAATTCACCCCTCCACTTT. The chain links TRBV19 to TRBJ1-6, with D perhaps matching TRBD1 (5 bases). V shed 7 bases and J shed 7 bases, with 14 bases lying between them. This CDR3 spans 14 amino acids. Germline CDR1 is LNHDA and CDR2 is SQIVND (reference sequence).

The chain employs TRBV28 and TRBJ2-7, with D possibly matching TRBD1 (10 bases). Trimming stripped 1 base from V and 4 bases from J, with 20 bases between. CDR3 size: 17 residues. CDR1 MDHEN and CDR2 SYDVKM come from the germline V gene. CDR3 region: CASSLLRGGQGQYEQYV. The CDR3 nucleotides are TGTGCCAGCAGTTTATTGCGGGGGGGACAGGGGCAATACGAGCAGTACGTC.

This clone occurred a few times. V is TRBV6-4 and J is TRBJ1-1; perhaps TRBD1 as D (5 bases). Trimming shortened V by 5 bases and J by 1 base, and 8 bases separated the two germline ends. From germline, CDR1 is MRHNA and CDR2 SNTAGT. The CDR3 loop spans 13 amino acids. This CDR3 is CASSSQENTEAFF. The CDR3 DNA reads as TGTGCCAGCAGTTCACAGGAGAACACTGAAGCTTTCTTT.

This clone was found once. The chain joins TRBV28 to TRBJ2-1; 9 bases fit TRBD1. The CDR3 totals 14 residues. Trimming at V came to 5 bases and at J to 10 bases, leaving 9 bases not matched to a gene. Per germline, CDR1 MDHEN and CDR2 SYDVKM. Written as DNA, the CDR3 is TGTGCCAGCAGTCCCGGGACAGGGAGCGGGGAGCAGTTCTTC. Amino acids: CASSPGTGSGEQFF.

The chain links TRBV27 to TRBJ1-2, with a weak D call TRBD1 (5 bases). V lost 6 bases to trimming and J lost 8 bases, with 13 bases between them. This CDR3 spans 12 amino acids. Looked up from germline, CDR1 is MNHEY and CDR2 is SMNVEV (reference sequence). The CDR3 here is CASRPPGEGYTF. The DNA for the CDR3 is TGTGCCAGCAGACCTCCGGGGGAAGGCTACACCTTC.

The genes are TRBV6-5 and TRBJ2-7; no clear D. The CDR3 is 14 amino acids. Germline CDR1 MNHEY, CDR2 SVGAGI. Deletions cut 7 bases from V and 1 base from J, with 14 bases between. The CDR3 nucleotides are TGTGCCAGCATCCTTTACGCGGATTCCTACGAGCAGTACGTC. This sequence encodes CASILYADSYEQYV.

The J gene is TRBJ1-2, the V gene TRBV28; D is possibly TRBD1 (5 bases). V lost 5 bases and J lost 4, with 11 bases in between. The CDR3 has 13 amino acids. Germline lookup yields CDR1 MDHEN and CDR2 SYDVKM. CDR3 coding DNA: TGTGCCAGCAGTACAGGCGGCAGCTATGGCTACACCTTC. This encodes CASSTGGSYGYTF.

The chain carries TRBV10-2 and TRBJ2-7; no firm D call. The ends were cut back, 7 bases at V and 0 bases at J, with 4 bases in the middle. This CDR3 contains 11 residues. The germline V gene encodes CDR1 WSHSY and CDR2 SAAADI. The DNA of the CDR3 is TGCGCCAGCACTAGCTCCTACGAGCAGTACGTC. Encoded protein: CASTSSYEQYV.

The chain couples TRBV9 to TRBJ2-7, with D tentatively TRBD1 (5 bases). The CDR3 has 15 amino acids. V shed 0 bases and J shed 2 bases, with 12 bases lying between them. CDR1 is SGDLS and CDR2 is YYNGEE in the germline V gene. DNA for the CDR3: TGTGCCAGCAGCGTAGGACAGCAAAAGACCTACGAGCAGTACTTC. Its protein is CASSVGQQKTYEQYF.

The gene calls are TRBV24-1 and TRBJ1-2, with 8 bases that match TRBD1. Germline CDR1 reads KGHDR; CDR2 reads SFDVKD. Trimming removed 3 bases from V and 5 bases from J; junction bases left unmatched: 4. The CDR3 has 14 residues. The CDR3 DNA sequence: TGTGCCACCAGTGATCCGGGACAGGAATATGGCTACACCTTC. Translation: CATSDPGQEYGYTF.